This T cell receptor (beta chain) was identified during a study of post-analysis software for immune sequencing data. Overall study context: Several disease courses (relapsing-remitting, secondary progressive and progressive-relapsing) of multiple sclerosis were included. General study results and limits: Patients had higher frequencies than controls of about five TRBV segments, including TRBV5-6, TRBV5-1 and TRBV20-1. F measure showed strong co-clustering of same-batch samples. People with multiple sclerosis had a significantly lower normalized Chao1 diversity than controls did.

This clonotype was picked up a small number of times. Its antigen remains unknown. The length of the CDR3 is 15 residues. Germline loops: CDR1 SGHAT, CDR2 FQNNGV. V lost 1 base to trimming and J lost 3 bases, with 10 bases between them. The TCR beta cDNA libraries carried unique molecular identifiers. TCRdb recomputed calls from the PCR reads with MiXCR, one row per CDR3 protein. The top ten hold around 8% of the sample, which has 350,000 to 450,000 distinct CDR3 sequences, 39% seen once. What was sequenced was blood. This chain links TRBV11-2 with TRBJ2-1; D is possibly TRBD1 (5 bases). This receptor was obtained from a girl between 2 and 10 years old with multiple sclerosis. This chain's CDR3 is CASSLATVGYNEQFF. Here the CDR3 DNA reads TGTGCCAGCAGCTTAGCGACAGTGGGCTACAATGAGCAGTTCTTC.